Listed below are T cell receptor beta chains from one sample, sequenced in a study of regulatory T cells in long-lasting Graves disease. Each CDR3 protein is one row after TCRdb ran MiXCR on the multiplex PCR reads. The sample holds around 250,000 distinct CDR3 sequences, about 20% seen once. A further study also used this sample, focusing on T cells in Graves' hyperthyroidism and ophthalmopathy.

Sample: peripheral blood mononuclear cells (PBMCs), taken at new diagnosis, from a patient treated with antithyroid drugs. These receptors all come from a woman in her twenties or thirties with Graves disease. CDR3s include the opening cysteine and the closing phenylalanine or tryptophan. The D gene is left open where the match is weak. The size of a clone is reported for some rows only, either as once, few or many, or as a class for expanded clones.

CDR3 protein | CDR3 DNA | clone size | D gene | J gene | CDR3 length | V gene
CASSQGDLTEQFF | TGTGCCAGCAGTCAAGGGGACCTTACTGAGCAGTTCTTC | few | - | TRBJ2-1 | 13 | TRBV6-2/TRBV6-3
CSASSRTSGGVTDTQYF | TGCAGTGCTAGTTCCCGGACTAGCGGGGGGGTCACAGATACGCAGTATTTT | - | TRBD2 | TRBJ2-3 | 17 | TRBV20-1
CATGADYEQYF | TGTGCCACCGGCGCAGACTACGAGCAGTACTTC | many | - | TRBJ2-7 | 11 | TRBV10-3
CASSEGAGQGGQFF | TGTGCCAGCAGTGAAGGCGCGGGCCAGGGTGGGCAGTTCTTC | many | - | TRBJ2-1 | 14 | TRBV6-2/TRBV6-3
CASSWDQGAGGYTF | TGTGCCAGCAGCTGGGATCAGGGGGCTGGAGGCTACACCTTC | many | TRBD1 | TRBJ1-2 | 14 | TRBV7-9
CASSHDGVAGVRETQYF | TGTGCCAGCAGTCACGACGGGGTAGCGGGGGTTAGGGAGACCCAGTACTTC | many | TRBD2 | TRBJ2-5 | 17 | TRBV27
CSVPAGRNSPLHF | TGCAGCGTTCCGGCAGGGAGAAATTCACCCCTCCACTTT | many | - | TRBJ1-6 | 13 | TRBV29-1
CASSFSRTSTDTQYF | TGTGCCAGCAGCTTCAGCCGGACTAGCACAGATACGCAGTATTTT | many | - | TRBJ2-3 | 15 | TRBV5-5
CASRDGAHEQYF | TGTGCCAGCAGGGATGGTGCTCACGAGCAGTACTTC | many | - | TRBJ2-7 | 12 | TRBV7-2
CASRNRGLVQTQYF | TGTGCCAGCAGGAACAGGGGTTTGGTACAGACCCAGTACTTC | many | TRBD1 | TRBJ2-5 | 14 | TRBV27
CASSQDVGTQRRYF | TGTGCCAGCAGCCAAGATGTCGGAACCCAGAGAAGGTATTTT | many | - | TRBJ2-3 | 14 | TRBV3-1
CASSDSPTRDGNTIYF | TGTGCCAGCAGTGACTCTCCTACCAGGGATGGAAACACCATATATTTT | - | - | TRBJ1-3 | 16 | TRBV6-4
CASNRGGGATSSTDTQYF | TGTGCCAGCAACCGGGGGGGGGGGGCAACCTCTAGCACAGATACGCAGTATTTT | - | TRBD2 | TRBJ2-3 | 18 | TRBV7-2
CASSKNRSTSGGAAIYEQYF | TGTGCCAGCAGCAAGAACCGATCAACTAGCGGGGGGGCCGCTATTTACGAGCAGTACTTC | - | TRBD2 | TRBJ2-7 | 20 | TRBV7-2
CASSYTVGQGTEAFF | TGCGCCAGCAGCTATACAGTCGGACAGGGGACTGAAGCTTTCTTT | many | TRBD1 | TRBJ1-1 | 15 | TRBV5-8
CASSPRQGAIGELFF | TGCGCCAGCAGCCCGAGACAGGGGGCTATCGGGGAGCTGTTTTTT | - | TRBD1 | TRBJ2-2 | 15 | TRBV5-1
CASSVTGGGEKLFF | TGTGCCAGCAGCGTTACAGGGGGCGGTGAAAAACTGTTTTTT | many | TRBD1 | TRBJ1-4 | 14 | TRBV7-2
CSARDDQGDYHEQYF | TGCAGTGCTAGAGACGATCAGGGGGATTACCACGAGCAGTACTTC | few | TRBD1 | TRBJ2-7 | 15 | TRBV20-1
CASSQAISNQPQHF | TGTGCCAGCAGCCAAGCGATAAGCAATCAGCCCCAGCATTTT | many | - | TRBJ1-5 | 14 | TRBV3-1
CASSLTVGGTQYF | TGTGCCAGCAGTTTGACCGTTGGAGGTACCCAGTACTTC | many | - | TRBJ2-5 | 13 | TRBV12-3/TRBV12-4
CASSQDVGAWTEAFF | TGTGCCAGCAGCCAAGATGTGGGGGCCTGGACTGAAGCTTTCTTT | many | - | TRBJ1-1 | 15 | TRBV3-1
CASQISGGPEEQYF | TGTGCCAGTCAGATTAGCGGGGGGCCGGAAGAGCAGTACTTC | - | TRBD2 | TRBJ2-7 | 14 | TRBV2
CASSFGGSTEAFF | TGTGCCAGCAGTTTCGGAGGGAGCACTGAAGCTTTCTTT | - | - | TRBJ1-1 | 13 | TRBV28
CASSESGRGAKGDTQYF | TGCGCCAGCAGTGAGTCGGGCAGGGGGGCCAAGGGCGATACGCAGTATTTT | many | - | TRBJ2-3 | 17 | TRBV10-1
CASSEYGFPGANVLTF | TGTGCCAGCAGTGAATATGGTTTCCCTGGGGCCAACGTCCTGACTTTC | many | - | TRBJ2-6 | 16 | TRBV2
CASSFFSGRSRPNQPQHF | TGTGCCAGTAGTTTCTTTTCGGGACGAAGCCGGCCCAATCAGCCCCAGCATTTT | many | - | TRBJ1-5 | 18 | TRBV19
CASSGTYHRGRFYEQFF | TGTGCCAGCAGCGGAACGTACCACAGGGGGCGGTTTTATGAGCAGTTCTTC | many | TRBD1 | TRBJ2-1 | 17 | TRBV7-9
CASSYTDRGAGQPQHF | TGTGCCAGCAGTTACACCGACAGGGGCGCGGGTCAGCCCCAGCATTTT | many | TRBD1 | TRBJ1-5 | 16 | TRBV6-2/TRBV6-3
CASSYGGAGNTGELFF | TGTGCCAGCAGTTATGGGGGGGCGGGGAACACCGGGGAGCTGTTTTTT | many | - | TRBJ2-2 | 16 | TRBV6-5
CASNRHPNTEAFF | TGCGCCAGCAATCGGCACCCGAACACTGAAGCTTTCTTT | many | - | TRBJ1-1 | 13 | TRBV5-1
CASSVAGQSYEQYF | TGTGCCAGCAGCGTGGCCGGGCAATCCTACGAGCAGTACTTC | many | - | TRBJ2-7 | 14 | TRBV9
CASSRPGVRPYEQYF | TGTGCCAGCAGCCGTCCTGGGGTCAGGCCCTACGAGCAGTACTTC | many | - | TRBJ2-7 | 15 | TRBV11-2
CASGMGVRAGYTF | TGTGCCAGCGGGATGGGGGTTCGGGCTGGCTACACCTTC | few | - | TRBJ1-2 | 13 | TRBV12-3/TRBV12-4
CASSYPNPTSGAYNEQFF | TGTGCCAGCAGTTACCCGAATCCTACTAGCGGGGCGTACAATGAGCAGTTCTTC | many | TRBD2 | TRBJ2-1 | 18 | TRBV6-5
CASSLDSGQVYNEQFF | TGTGCCAGCAGCTTAGATTCGGGACAGGTGTACAATGAGCAGTTCTTC | many | TRBD1 | TRBJ2-1 | 16 | TRBV11-3
CASSYGTGTSGYTF | TGTGCCAGCAGTTACGGGACAGGGACTAGCGGCTACACCTTC | - | TRBD1 | TRBJ1-2 | 14 | TRBV28
CSARGQGGRYTF | TGCAGTGCCCGAGGGCAGGGGGGACGCTACACCTTC | - | TRBD1 | TRBJ1-2 | 12 | TRBV20-1
CASTVGSGELFF | TGTGCCAGCACGGTCGGGTCCGGGGAGCTGTTTTTT | many | - | TRBJ2-2 | 12 | TRBV2
CARRDRTVCESPQHF | TGCGCCAGACGGGACAGAACAGTATGCGAGAGCCCCCAGCATTTT | few | TRBD1 | TRBJ1-5 | 15 | TRBV10-1
CASSQGRGAAFF | TGTGCCAGCAGCCAAGGAAGGGGTGCGGCTTTCTTT | many | - | TRBJ1-1 | 12 | TRBV3-1
CASPGSGGGDF | TGTGCCAGCCCTGGGAGCGGGGGCGGGGACTTC | - | TRBD2 | TRBJ2-5 | 11 | TRBV6-2/TRBV6-3